This paragraph reports one T cell receptor beta chain. The length of the CDR3 is 18 residues. With V trimmed by 5 bases and J by 1 base, 14 bases remained unmatched. Germline V gene lookup returns CDR1 SGDLS and CDR2 YYNGEE. Sequencing used immunoSEQ multiplex PCR; TCRdb keeps in-frame clones, though not all of them. The sample shows some 140,000 clones, about 76% of them seen only once. This record belongs to a study of blood T cell repertoires in COVID-19. Seattle's enrolled individuals joined amid active infection and were then monitored longitudinally. The source is a woman between 65 and 79 years old with COVID-19, enrolled during active disease. Input material: peripheral blood. This chain joins TRBV9 and TRBJ2-2; 7 bases line up with TRBD2. The CDR3 region has the DNA TGTGCCAGCAGGATTGGGGCTAGCGGAGAAGTGAACACCGGGGAGCTGTTTTTT. Translated, it gives CASRIGASGEVNTGELFF.